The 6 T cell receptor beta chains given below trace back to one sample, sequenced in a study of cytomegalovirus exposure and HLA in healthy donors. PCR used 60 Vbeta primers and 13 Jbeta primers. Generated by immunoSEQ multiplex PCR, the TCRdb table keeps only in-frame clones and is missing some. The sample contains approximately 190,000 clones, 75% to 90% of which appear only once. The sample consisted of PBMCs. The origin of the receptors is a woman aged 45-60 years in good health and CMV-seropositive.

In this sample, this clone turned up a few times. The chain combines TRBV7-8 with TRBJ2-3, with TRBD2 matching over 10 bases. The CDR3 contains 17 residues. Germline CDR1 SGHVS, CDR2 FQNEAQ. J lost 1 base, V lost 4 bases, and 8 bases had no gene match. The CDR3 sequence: CASSWGLSGGGTDTQYF. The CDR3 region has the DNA TGTGCCAGCAGCTGGGGGCTCAGCGGGGGGGGCACAGATACGCAGTATTTT.

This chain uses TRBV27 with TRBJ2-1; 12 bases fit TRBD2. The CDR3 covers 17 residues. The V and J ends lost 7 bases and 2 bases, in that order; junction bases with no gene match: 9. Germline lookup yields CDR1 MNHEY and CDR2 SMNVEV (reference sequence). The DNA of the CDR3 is TGTGCCAGCACTCCTAGCGGGGGGGTCAGCGCCTACAATGAGCAGTTCTTC. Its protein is CASTPSGGVSAYNEQFF.

The CDR3 protein is CASSEGGWEGETQYF. The CDR3 DNA reads as TGTGCCAGCAGCGAGGGGGGGTGGGAAGGCGAGACCCAGTACTTC. The rearrangement joins TRBV9 to TRBJ2-5; TRBD2 might be the D (7 bases). The CDR3 loop spans 15 amino acids. V was pared by 3 bases and J by 5 bases, with 17 bases between. The V gene's germline CDR1 is SGDLS and CDR2 YYNGEE.

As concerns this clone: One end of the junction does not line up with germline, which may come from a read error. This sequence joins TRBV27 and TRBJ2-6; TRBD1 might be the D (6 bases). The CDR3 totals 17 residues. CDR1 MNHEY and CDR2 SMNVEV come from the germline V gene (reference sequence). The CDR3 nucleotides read TGTGCCAGCAGGGGGGCCTCGATATACTCTGGGGCCAACGGCCTGACTTTC. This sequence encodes CASRGASIYSGANGLTF. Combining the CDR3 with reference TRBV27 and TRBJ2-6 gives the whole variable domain EAQVTQNPRYLITVTGKKLTVTCSQNMNHEYMSWYRQDPGLGLRQIYYSMNVEVTDKGDVPEGYKVSRKEKRNFPLILESPSPNQTSLYFCASRGASIYSGANGLTFGAGSRLTVL.

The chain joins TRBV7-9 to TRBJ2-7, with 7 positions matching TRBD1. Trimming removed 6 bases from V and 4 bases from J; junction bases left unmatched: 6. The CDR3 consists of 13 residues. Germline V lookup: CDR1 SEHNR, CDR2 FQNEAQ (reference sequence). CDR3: CASSGPGGYEQYF. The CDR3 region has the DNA TGTGCCAGCAGTGGCCCAGGGGGTTACGAGCAGTACTTC.

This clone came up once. CDR3 region: CASSETSGPTNIQYF. The CDR3 DNA is TGTGCCAGCAGCGAGACTAGCGGTCCTACCAACATTCAGTACTTC. The chain has TRBV9 and TRBJ2-4; 9 bases line up with TRBD2. Germline-derived CDR1 and CDR2 are SGDLS and YYNGEE. The ends lost 3 bases at V and 7 bases at J; junction bases unmatched: 8. The CDR3 contains 15 residues.